This TCR beta chain was identified during a study of tumor-infiltrating lymphocytes in primary liver carcinoma. cDNA specific to TCR beta was made from 500 ng of total RNA, with a constant-region primer employed for priming. Researchers made the TCR beta libraries by running three nested multiplex PCR rounds with slightly modified ARM-PCR. TRBV1-TRBV30 forward primers and a C-beta reverse primer were used in the first two PCR rounds, which each ran for around 11 cycles. TCRdb fed the multiplex PCR reads into MiXCR, producing one record per CDR3 protein. The sample has roughly 200,000 distinct CDR3 sequences, around 81% seen once. Notes on this clonotype: The target antigen is unknown. A junction end diverges from the germline sequence, so it may reflect a read error.

This CDR3 comprises 14 residues. The germline gives CDR1 MGHDK, CDR2 SYGVNS. General study points: Blood's top-250-clone fraction was significantly lower than that of tumors (p = 0.039).

Co-extracting RNA and DNA was done with about 20-34 mg of unsorted bulk tissue as input. The chain links TRBV25-1 to TRBJ2-5; TRBD2 might be the D (6 bases). The sequencing sample was made of tumor tissue from primary liver carcinoma. This sequence originates from a man aged 40-50 years with primary liver carcinoma and hepatitis B virus infection. CDR3 nucleotides: TGTGCCAGCAGTGAATACGGGACGGGGGAGACCCAGTGCTTC. This encodes CASSEYGTGETQCF.